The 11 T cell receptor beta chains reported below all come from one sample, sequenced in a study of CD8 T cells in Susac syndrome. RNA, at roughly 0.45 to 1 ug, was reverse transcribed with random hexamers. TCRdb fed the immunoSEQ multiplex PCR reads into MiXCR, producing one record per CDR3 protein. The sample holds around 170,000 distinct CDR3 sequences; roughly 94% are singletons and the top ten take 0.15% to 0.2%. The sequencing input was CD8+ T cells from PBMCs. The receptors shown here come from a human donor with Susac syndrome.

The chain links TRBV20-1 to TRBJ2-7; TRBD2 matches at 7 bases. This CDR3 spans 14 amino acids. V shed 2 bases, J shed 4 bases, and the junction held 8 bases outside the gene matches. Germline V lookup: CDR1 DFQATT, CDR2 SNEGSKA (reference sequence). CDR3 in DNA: TGCAGTGCTAGAATAGCGACTAGCACGTACGAGCAGTACTTC. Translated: CSARIATSTYEQYF.

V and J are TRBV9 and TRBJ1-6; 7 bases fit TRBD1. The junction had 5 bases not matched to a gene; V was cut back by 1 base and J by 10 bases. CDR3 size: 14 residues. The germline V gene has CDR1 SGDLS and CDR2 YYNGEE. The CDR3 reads CASSVRQGGSPLHF. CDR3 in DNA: TGTGCCAGCAGCGTAAGACAGGGAGGATCACCCCTCCACTTT.

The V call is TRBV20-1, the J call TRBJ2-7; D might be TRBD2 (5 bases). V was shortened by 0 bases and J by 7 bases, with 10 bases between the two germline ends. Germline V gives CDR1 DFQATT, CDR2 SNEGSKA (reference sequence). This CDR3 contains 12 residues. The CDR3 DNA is TGCAGTGCTAGAGATCTGGAGGTTGAGCAGTACTTC. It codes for CSARDLEVEQYF.

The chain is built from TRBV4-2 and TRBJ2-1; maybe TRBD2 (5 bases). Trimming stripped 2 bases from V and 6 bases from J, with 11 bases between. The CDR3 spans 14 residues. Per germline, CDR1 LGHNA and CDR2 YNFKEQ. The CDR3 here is CASSQNRAGNEQFF. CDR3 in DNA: TGTGCCAGCAGCCAAAATAGGGCGGGCAATGAGCAGTTCTTC.

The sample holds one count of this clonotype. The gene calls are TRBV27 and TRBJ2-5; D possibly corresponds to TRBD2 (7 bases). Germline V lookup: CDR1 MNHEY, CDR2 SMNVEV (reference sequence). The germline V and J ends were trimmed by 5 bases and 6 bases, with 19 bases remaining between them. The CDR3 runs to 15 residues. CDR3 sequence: CASSGGAFDRKTQYF. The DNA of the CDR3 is TGTGCCAGCAGTGGGGGGGCCTTCGACAGAAAGACCCAGTACTTC.

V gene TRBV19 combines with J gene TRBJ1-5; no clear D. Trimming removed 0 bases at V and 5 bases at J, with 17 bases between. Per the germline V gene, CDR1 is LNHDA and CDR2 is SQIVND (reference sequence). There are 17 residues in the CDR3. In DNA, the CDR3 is TGTGCCAGTAGTATAGAAGATATTCCCCAATGGGATCAGCCCCAGCATTTT. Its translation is CASSIEDIPQWDQPQHF.

In nucleotides, the CDR3 is TGTGCCTGGAGTATTAGCGGACCTTACAATGAGCAGTTCTTC. Translation gives CAWSISGPYNEQFF. V usage is TRBV30 and J usage is TRBJ2-1; perhaps TRBD2 as D (6 bases). V was pared by 2 bases and J by 4 bases, with 12 bases between. Germline values: CDR1 GTSNPN, CDR2 SVGIG (reference sequence). CDR3 length: 14 amino acids.

The CDR3 reads CSASLSGASGYQETQYF. CDR3 bases: TGCAGTGCTAGTTTAAGTGGGGCTAGCGGGTACCAAGAGACCCAGTACTTC. The chain combines TRBV20-1 with TRBJ2-5; 8 nucleotides line up with TRBD2. Germline CDR1 is DFQATT and CDR2 is SNEGSKA (reference sequence). Losses at the gene ends were 3 bases for V and 0 bases for J; bases not matched to a gene: 12. The CDR3 sequence is 17 residues long.

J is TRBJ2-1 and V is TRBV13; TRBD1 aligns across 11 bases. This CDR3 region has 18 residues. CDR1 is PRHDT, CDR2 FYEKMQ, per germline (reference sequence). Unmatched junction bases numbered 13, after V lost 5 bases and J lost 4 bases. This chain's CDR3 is CASSPGDRGYSAYNEQFF. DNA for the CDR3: TGTGCCAGCAGCCCAGGGGACAGGGGGTACTCGGCTTACAATGAGCAGTTCTTC.

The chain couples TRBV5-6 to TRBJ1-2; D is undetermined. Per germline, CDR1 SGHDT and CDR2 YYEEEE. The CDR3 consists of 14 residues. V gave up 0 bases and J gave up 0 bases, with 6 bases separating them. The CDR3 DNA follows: TGTGCCAGCAGCTTGGGGGTTTCTAACTATGGCTACACCTTC. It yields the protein CASSLGVSNYGYTF.

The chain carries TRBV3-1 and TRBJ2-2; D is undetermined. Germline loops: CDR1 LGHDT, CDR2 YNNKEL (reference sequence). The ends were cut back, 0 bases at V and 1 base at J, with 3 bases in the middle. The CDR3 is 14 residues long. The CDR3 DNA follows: TGTGCCAGCAGCCAAGAAGGGAACACCGGGGAGCTGTTTTTT. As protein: CASSQEGNTGELFF. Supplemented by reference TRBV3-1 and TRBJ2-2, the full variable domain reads DTAVSQTPKYLVTQMGNDKSIKCEQNLGHDTMYWYKQDSKKFLKIMFSYNNKELIINETVPNRFSPKSPDKAHLNLHINSLELGDSAVYFCASSQEGNTGELFFGEGSRLTVL.